Included here is one T cell receptor beta chain sequence, with context. Its target is unknown. Trimming at V came to 5 bases and at J to 2 bases, leaving 6 bases not matched to a gene. The CDR3 sequence is 14 residues long. Germline V gene lookup returns CDR1 DFQATT and CDR2 SNEGSKA (reference sequence). Follow-up blood was drawn about 14 weeks, roughly three months, after antiretroviral therapy began. No cell fractionation was done, so the repertoire covers all unsorted peripheral blood T cells. The data belong to a study of HIV-infected patients and healthy controls. Whole-study results and caveats: Eight alpha and eight beta V genes differed significantly in mean usage between HIV-infected patients and controls.

Alpha and beta constant-region primers primed reverse transcription of around 550 ng RNA. Using multiplexing indices, alpha and beta chain libraries were generated apart by chain-specific third strand synthesis. The SP2 site served as the priming point for second strand synthesis. After a brief PCR adding P5, P7 and a second index, about 24 amplification cycles followed. TCRdb called the 5' RACE reads again in MiXCR, with one record for every CDR3 protein. The sample has a few thousand distinct CDR3 sequences; over 11% are singletons. The sample consisted of blood, taken during antiretroviral therapy. This receptor was taken from an adult with HIV infection. The chain combines TRBV20-1 with TRBJ2-7; 10 bases align to TRBD1. The DNA for the CDR3 is TGCAGTGCTGCGGGACAGGGGTATCCCTACGAGCAGTACTTC. Translation: CSAAGQGYPYEQYF.